These 20 T cell receptor beta chains were all obtained from the same sample, sequenced in a study of blood T cell repertoires in COVID-19. Sequencing was performed with immunoSEQ multiplex PCR; in TCRdb, only in-frame clones are kept and a portion is missing. The data contain about 440,000 clones, 87% of them singletons. The material sequenced was PBMCs or T cells enriched from blood (not recorded which). Every receptor here comes from a woman aged 18-29 years with acute COVID-19.

The V gene is TRBV28, the J gene TRBJ2-5; D possibly corresponds to TRBD2 (6 bases). This CDR3 contains 14 residues. Looked up from germline, CDR1 is MDHEN and CDR2 is SYDVKM. The V end was cut by 5 bases, the J end by 5 bases, with 15 bases between. This CDR3 is CASSVGTLRETQYF. The DNA for the CDR3 is TGTGCCAGCAGTGTCGGGACTCTGAGGGAGACCCAGTACTTC.

The rearrangement uses TRBV25-1 and TRBJ2-1; 13 bases are a match to TRBD2. Germline V gene data show CDR1 as MGHDK and CDR2 as SYGVNS. The V gene end was trimmed by 5 bases and the J gene end by 7 bases; junction bases not matched to a gene: 11. The CDR3 extends over 17 amino acids. CDR3 coding DNA: TGTGCCAGCAGTCCGAGGATGAGGACTAGCGGGGGTAATGAGCAGTTCTTC. Protein: CASSPRMRTSGGNEQFF.

This clone turned up a few times. The CDR3 region is CASSPGTVNSPLHF. Written as DNA, the CDR3 is TGTGCCAGCTCACCCGGGACAGTGAATTCACCCCTCCACTTT. The chain joins TRBV18 to TRBJ1-6, with 7 bases fitting TRBD1. V lost 3 bases, J lost 7 bases, and 3 bases stayed unmatched. This CDR3 is 14 amino acids long. Germline lookup yields CDR1 KGHSH and CDR2 LQKENI.

There are a few counts of this clone. V and J are TRBV7-2 and TRBJ2-3; D not resolved. The germline V gene has CDR1 SGHTA and CDR2 FQGNSA. CDR3 length: 17 amino acids. V lost 2 bases and J 6 bases, leaving 21 bases between the germline ends. CDR3 DNA: TGTGCCAGCAGCTTAAAGCATGGCGGATACCCGACGGATACGCAGTATTTT. Translation: CASSLKHGGYPTDTQYF.

This clone was seen once. This CDR3 is CASVRDRELWGYTF. Written as DNA, the CDR3 is TGTGCCAGCGTGAGGGACAGGGAACTCTGGGGCTACACCTTC. The chain joins TRBV6-5 to TRBJ1-2; 9 bases align to TRBD1. The CDR3 covers 14 residues. Trimming cost V 8 bases and J 8 bases; bases outside gene matches: 12. Germline V gene data show CDR1 as MNHEY and CDR2 as SVGAGI.

The rearrangement joins TRBV14 to TRBJ1-1; 9 bases fit TRBD1. The CDR3 is 17 amino acids. With V trimmed by 4 bases and J by 0 bases, 9 bases remained unmatched. Per germline, CDR1 SGHDN and CDR2 FVKESK. CDR3 sequence: CASSPWTGDHMNTEAFF. The CDR3, as DNA: TGTGCCAGCAGCCCATGGACAGGGGACCATATGAACACTGAAGCTTTCTTT.

The chain couples TRBV11-2 to TRBJ2-5; possibly TRBD1 for D (6 bases). The V gene lost 1 base and the J gene lost 2 bases, with 11 bases spanning the gap. This CDR3 has 15 residues. Germline V lookup: CDR1 SGHAT, CDR2 FQNNGV. The CDR3 DNA reads TGTGCCAGCAGCTTAGGCAGGGGCACACAAGAGACCCAGTACTTC. As protein: CASSLGRGTQETQYF.

V and J are TRBV6-5 and TRBJ2-3; 8 nucleotides align to TRBD2. Losses at the gene ends were 7 bases for V and 0 bases for J; bases not matched to a gene: 3. The CDR3 runs to 14 residues. From germline, CDR1 is MNHEY and CDR2 SVGAGI. CDR3 coding DNA: TGTGCCAGCACCAGCGGGGGTAGCACAGATACGCAGTATTTT. Amino acid sequence: CASTSGGSTDTQYF.

The chain links TRBV19 to TRBJ1-1, with a possible D match to TRBD1 (5 bases). Trimming took off 6 bases at V and 3 bases at J, with 20 bases between the two ends. Germline V gene lookup returns CDR1 LNHDA and CDR2 SQIVND (reference sequence). The CDR3 has 16 amino acids. The CDR3 DNA sequence: TGTGCCAGTAGCCTCCTTGCAGGGTTTCGGGACACTGAAGCTTTCTTT. The encoded protein is CASSLLAGFRDTEAFF.

This sequence joins TRBV29-1 and TRBJ1-4; possibly TRBD1 for D (5 bases). The CDR3 covers 15 residues. CDR1 is SQVTM and CDR2 is ANQGSEA in the germline V gene. The V gene lost 2 bases and the J gene lost 4 bases, with 14 bases spanning the gap. CDR3 sequence: CSVESGGGINEKLFF. The CDR3, as DNA: TGCAGCGTTGAAAGCGGTGGGGGGATTAATGAAAAACTGTTTTTT. Full variable domain (outside the CDR3, taken from reference TRBV29-1 and TRBJ1-4): SAVISQKPSRDICQRGTSLTIQCQVDSQVTMMFWYRQQPGQSLTLIATANQGSEATYESGFVIDKFPISRPNLTFSTLTVSNMSPEDSSIYLCSVESGGGINEKLFFGSGTQLSVL.

The V gene is TRBV4-3, the J gene TRBJ1-2; TRBD1 is a possible D gene (5 bases). Trimming took off 5 bases at V and 8 bases at J, with 18 bases between the two ends. The CDR3 totals 14 residues. CDR1 is LGHNA and CDR2 is YSLEER in the germline V gene. The CDR3: CASSFSPGGKGYTF. The CDR3 DNA reads TGCGCCAGCAGCTTTTCGCCCGGGGGGAAAGGCTACACCTTC.

The rearrangement joins TRBV5-1 to TRBJ1-2; D uncertain. Germline lookup yields CDR1 SGHRS and CDR2 YFSETQ. Trimming took off 1 base at V and 2 bases at J, with 6 bases between the two ends. CDR3 length: 13 residues. In DNA, the CDR3 is TGCGCCAGCAGCTTGCCGGGGAACTATGGCTACACCTTC. Protein sequence: CASSLPGNYGYTF.

The chain links TRBV7-9 to TRBJ1-1; a weak D match, TRBD1 (6 bases). The germline CDR1 and CDR2 sequences are SEHNR and FQNEAQ (reference sequence). The V gene lost 5 bases and the J gene lost 8 bases, with 12 bases spanning the gap. This CDR3 region has 12 residues. CDR3 amino acids: CASSLDSPEAFF. Here the CDR3 DNA reads TGTGCCAGCAGCCTGGACAGCCCCGAAGCTTTCTTT.

The rearrangement joins TRBV13 to TRBJ2-2; 7 nucleotides align to TRBD1. The CDR3 consists of 14 residues. Germline CDR1 PRHDT, CDR2 FYEKMQ (reference sequence). The J segment lost 4 bases and the V segment lost 7 bases, leaving 6 bases of the junction unmatched. CDR3 coding DNA: TGTGCCAGCACGGCCCACAGGGGCACCGGGGAGCTGTTTTTT. It is translated as CASTAHRGTGELFF.

The gene calls are TRBV12-3 or TRBV12-4 and TRBJ1-1; possible D gene TRBD1, 6 bases. The CDR3 length is 13 residues. Trimming removed 6 bases at V and 11 bases at J, with 19 bases between. CDR3 amino acids: CASSLQQGLGAFF. Here the CDR3 DNA reads TGTGCCAGCAGCCTACAACAGGGTCTCGGCGCTTTCTTT.

The V gene is TRBV30, the J gene TRBJ1-3; D not resolved. The germline gives CDR1 GTSNPN, CDR2 SVGIG (reference sequence). The V gene lost 1 base and the J gene lost 4 bases, with 17 bases spanning the gap. This CDR3 has 16 amino acids. As DNA, the CDR3 is TGTGCCTGGAGTGCCCCGGACTCCCCCCCAGGAAACACCATATATTTT. As protein: CAWSAPDSPPGNTIYF.

This clone came up many times. CDR3 in DNA: TGTGCCAGCAGCTCGTCAGGCCTAGCCAAAAACATTCAGTACTTC. It encodes CASSSSGLAKNIQYF. The genes are TRBV5-4 and TRBJ2-4; no definite D call. CDR1 and CDR2 from the germline V gene are SGHNT and YYREEE (reference sequence). CDR3 length: 15 residues. The germline V and J ends were trimmed by 3 bases and 0 bases, with 10 bases remaining between them.

This rearrangement joins TRBV5-1 to TRBJ1-3, with D tentatively TRBD1 (5 bases). The germline CDR1 and CDR2 sequences are SGHRS and YFSETQ. V lost 0 bases, J lost 0 bases, and 10 bases lay in between. The length of the CDR3 is 16 residues. CDR3 sequence (DNA): TGCGCCAGCAGCTTGGGCGGGGGAGCCTCTGGAAACACCATATATTTT. Translation gives CASSLGGGASGNTIYF.

The V gene is TRBV5-6, the J gene TRBJ1-2, with D possibly matching TRBD1 (6 bases). Germline CDR1 is SGHDT and CDR2 is YYEEEE. The CDR3 sequence is 13 residues long. V was clipped by 4 bases and J by 5 bases, with 12 bases between them. This CDR3 is CASSDPGHYGYTF. CDR3 sequence (DNA): TGTGCCAGCAGCGACCCGGGACATTATGGCTACACCTTC.

This sequence joins TRBV5-1 and TRBJ2-3, with 7 bases matching TRBD2. The CDR3 is made up of 16 amino acids. Germline V gives CDR1 SGHRS, CDR2 YFSETQ. Trimming took 0 bases from V and 3 from J; bases not matched to a gene: 7. CDR3 sequence reads: CASSLGGGGSTDTQYF. CDR3 coding DNA: TGCGCCAGCAGCTTGGGTGGGGGGGGATCAACAGATACGCAGTATTTT. The full variable domain, its missing parts supplied by reference TRBV5-1 and TRBJ2-3, is KAGVTQTPRYLIKTRGQQVTLSCSPISGHRSVSWYQQTPGQGLQFLFEYFSETQRNKGNFPGRFSGRQFSNSRSEMNVSTLELGDSALYLCASSLGGGGSTDTQYFGPGTRLTVL.